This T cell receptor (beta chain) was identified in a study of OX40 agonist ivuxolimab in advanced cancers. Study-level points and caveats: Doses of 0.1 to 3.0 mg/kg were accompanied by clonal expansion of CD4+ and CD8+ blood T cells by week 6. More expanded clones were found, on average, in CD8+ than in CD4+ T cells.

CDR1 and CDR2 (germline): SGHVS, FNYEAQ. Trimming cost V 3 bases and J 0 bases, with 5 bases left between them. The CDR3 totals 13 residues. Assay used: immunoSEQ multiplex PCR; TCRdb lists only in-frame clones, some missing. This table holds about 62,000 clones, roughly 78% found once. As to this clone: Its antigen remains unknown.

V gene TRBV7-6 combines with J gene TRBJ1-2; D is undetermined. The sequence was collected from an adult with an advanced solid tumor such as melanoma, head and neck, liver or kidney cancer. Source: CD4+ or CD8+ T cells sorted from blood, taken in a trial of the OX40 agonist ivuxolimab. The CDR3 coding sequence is TGTGCCAGCAGCTTCGATCCTAACTATGGCTACACCTTC. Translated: CASSFDPNYGYTF.